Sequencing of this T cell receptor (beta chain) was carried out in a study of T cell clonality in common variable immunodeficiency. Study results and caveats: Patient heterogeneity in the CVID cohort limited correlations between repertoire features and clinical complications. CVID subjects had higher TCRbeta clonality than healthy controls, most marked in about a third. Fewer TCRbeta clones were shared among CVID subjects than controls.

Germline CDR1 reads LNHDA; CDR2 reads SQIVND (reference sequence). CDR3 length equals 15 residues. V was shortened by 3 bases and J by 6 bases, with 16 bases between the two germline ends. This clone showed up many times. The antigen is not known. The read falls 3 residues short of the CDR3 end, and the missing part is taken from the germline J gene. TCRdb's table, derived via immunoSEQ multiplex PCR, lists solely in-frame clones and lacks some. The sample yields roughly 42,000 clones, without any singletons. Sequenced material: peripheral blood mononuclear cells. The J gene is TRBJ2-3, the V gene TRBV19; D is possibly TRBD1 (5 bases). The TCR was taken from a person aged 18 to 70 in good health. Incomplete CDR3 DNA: TGTGCCAGTAGTATTAGACAGCTATTAGGTGATACG. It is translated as CASSIRQLLGDT. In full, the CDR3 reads CASSIRQLLGDTQYF.